The 16 T cell receptor beta chains in this list originate from one sample, sequenced in a study of CD8 T cells in ankylosing spondylitis. Via MiXCR, TCRdb re-called the 5' RACE reads, giving one row per CDR3 protein. The sample yields roughly 230,000 distinct CDR3 sequences, 15% to 20% seen once. Sequencing was performed on blood, either unsorted or a sorted T cell fraction (not recorded which). The receptor set was obtained from a male donor with ankylosing spondylitis or in good health (not recorded which).

This clonotype was detected a few times. CDR3 bases: TGTGCCAGCAGTTACCCGACGTCATCTTGGGGGACAGGTCAATTCGGAGACTACGAGCAGTACTTC. Its translation is CASSYPTSSWGTGQFGDYEQYF. This chain uses TRBV6-2 or TRBV6-3 with TRBJ2-7; 8 nucleotides line up with TRBD1. From germline, CDR1 is MNHEY and CDR2 SVGEGT. The CDR3 loop spans 22 amino acids. The V gene end was trimmed by 2 bases and the J gene end by 3 bases; junction bases not matched to a gene: 27.

There are a few counts of this clonotype. This sequence joins TRBV4-1 and TRBJ2-7, with D tentatively TRBD1 (5 bases). Trimming cost V 3 bases and J 2 bases, with 14 bases left between them. In germline, CDR1 is MGHRA, CDR2 YSYEKL. This CDR3 is 15 amino acids long. CDR3 DNA sequence: TGCGCCAGCAGCCACCCGACAGCCCTGACCTACGAGCAGTACTTC. This codes for CASSHPTALTYEQYF.

This clonotype was detected only once. This sequence joins TRBV11-2 and TRBJ2-1; the match to TRBD1 covers 8 bases. The V gene's germline CDR1 is SGHAT and CDR2 FQNNGV. CDR3 size: 15 residues. V was pared by 5 bases and J by 7 bases, with 10 bases of the junction left unmatched. CDR3 sequence: CASSKQGVIGNEQFF. CDR3 nucleotides: TGTGCCAGCAGCAAACAGGGGGTGATCGGGAATGAGCAGTTCTTC.

This sequence joins TRBV7-3 and TRBJ1-1, with 8 bases that match TRBD1. From germline, CDR1 is SGHTA and CDR2 FQGTGA. Germline trimming cut 5 bases from V and 0 bases from J; bases unmatched to any gene: 5. This CDR3 comprises 15 residues. The CDR3 DNA follows: TGTGCCAGCAGCCAGAGACAGGGGATGAACACTGAAGCTTTCTTT. Its protein is CASSQRQGMNTEAFF.

The chain is built from TRBV7-9 and TRBJ2-2; tentative D call: TRBD2 (6 bases). V lost 5 bases and J 8 bases, leaving 15 bases between the germline ends. This CDR3 comprises 14 residues. The germline CDR1 and CDR2 sequences are SEHNR and FQNEAQ (reference sequence). In nucleotides, the CDR3 is TGTGCCAGCAGCGCTCGGGACTCCCCGGGGGAGCTGTTTTTT. This translates into CASSARDSPGELFF.

In this sample, this clonotype turned up a few times. The rearrangement uses TRBV29-1 and TRBJ2-1; 11 nucleotides align to TRBD2. Germline V lookup: CDR1 SQVTM, CDR2 ANQGSEA. The CDR3 contains 14 residues. Trimming removed 1 base from V and 10 bases from J; junction bases left unmatched: 6. In DNA, the CDR3 is TGCAGCGTTGAAGCGGGACTAGCGGATACAGAGCAGTTCTTC. It specifies CSVEAGLADTEQFF.

This clonotype was counted between two and nine times. The chain joins TRBV4-3 to TRBJ2-7; D unresolved. V lost 1 base, J lost 0 bases, and 16 bases lay in between. Per the germline V gene, CDR1 is LGHNA and CDR2 is YSLEER. The CDR3 consists of 17 residues. DNA of the CDR3: TGCGCCAGCAGCCAAGGATGGGCAGAACTGAGCTCCTACGAGCAGTACTTC. It encodes CASSQGWAELSSYEQYF.

This clonotype was observed a few times. This rearrangement joins TRBV27 to TRBJ2-5; D may match TRBD1 or TRBD2 (5 bases each). The germline V gene has CDR1 MNHEY and CDR2 SMNVEV (reference sequence). V was trimmed by 3 bases and J by 4 bases, leaving 15 bases between them. This CDR3 is built from 15 residues. Here the CDR3 reads CASSFMGPGAETQYF. CDR3 DNA sequence: TGTGCCAGCAGTTTTATGGGACCAGGAGCAGAGACCCAGTACTTC.

The V call is TRBV12-3 or TRBV12-4, the J call TRBJ2-3; possible D gene TRBD2, 5 bases. V gave up 11 bases and J gave up 2 bases, with 17 bases separating them. The CDR3 sequence is 14 residues long. Here the CDR3 DNA reads TGTGCCCGCCTAGCAACCTGGGCCACAGATACGCAGTATTTT. This sequence encodes CARLATWATDTQYF.

The sample holds a few counts of this clonotype. The chain is built from TRBV14 and TRBJ2-2; TRBD1 matches 7 bases. Looked up from germline, CDR1 is SGHDN and CDR2 is FVKESK. This CDR3 contains 15 residues. The trim removed 6 bases at V and 0 bases at J, leaving 4 bases unmatched. The CDR3 sequence is CASRGGRANTGELFF. For the CDR3, the DNA is TGTGCCAGCAGAGGGGGCAGAGCGAACACCGGGGAGCTGTTTTTT.

J is TRBJ2-3 and V is TRBV7-9, with 10 nucleotides matching TRBD2. The CDR3 extends over 16 amino acids. V lost 1 base to trimming and J lost 2 bases; unmatched junction nucleotides: 3. Germline loops: CDR1 SEHNR, CDR2 FQNEAQ (reference sequence). DNA for the CDR3: TGTGCCAGCAGCTTAGAACTAGCGGGGACCACAGATACGCAGTATTTT. Translated: CASSLELAGTTDTQYF.

The CDR3 nucleotides read TGTGCCAGCAGCGACCGGGACCAAGGCACAGATACGCAGTATTTT. Translated, it gives CASSDRDQGTDTQYF. The chain links TRBV7-6 to TRBJ2-3; D tentatively fits TRBD1 or TRBD2 (5 bases each). Germline CDR1 is SGHVS and CDR2 is FNYEAQ. This CDR3 region has 15 residues. Trimming shortened V by 5 bases and J by 1 base, and 13 bases separated the two germline ends.

The CDR3, as DNA: TGTGCCAGCAGTCTCAGACTAGCGGGAGGGCCCACAGATACGCAGTATTTT. Protein: CASSLRLAGGPTDTQYF. The chain has TRBV27 and TRBJ2-3; TRBD2 matches 14 bases. The junction had 6 bases not matched to a gene; V was cut back by 5 bases and J by 2 bases. The CDR3 extends over 17 amino acids. CDR1 and CDR2 from the germline V gene are MNHEY and SMNVEV (reference sequence).

This clonotype has only a few counts. The chain combines TRBV18 with TRBJ2-7; TRBD1 agrees at 7 bases. Losses at the gene ends were 3 bases for V and 0 bases for J; bases not matched to a gene: 2. Germline assignment: CDR1 KGHSH and CDR2 LQKENI. This CDR3 contains 14 residues. As DNA, the CDR3 is TGTGCCAGCTCACCGGGACAGTTCTCCTACGAGCAGTACTTC. Residues: CASSPGQFSYEQYF.

Many counts were recorded for this clonotype. The rearrangement uses TRBV20-1 and TRBJ2-3; D is tentatively TRBD1 or TRBD2 (6 bases each). The CDR3 runs 17 residues. Trimming removed 5 bases at V and 2 bases at J, with 23 bases between. Germline CDR1 DFQATT, CDR2 SNEGSKA (reference sequence). The CDR3 DNA sequence: TGCAGTGCTTCAGGGGCCCTGTTGGAGGGATCCACAGATACGCAGTATTTT. Translation: CSASGALLEGSTDTQYF.

The sample holds one count of this clonotype. The J gene is TRBJ2-7, the V gene TRBV4-2; no clear D gene. Germline V CDR1 and CDR2: LGHNA, YNFKEQ. CDR3 length: 15 residues. V dropped 0 bases and J dropped 1 base, with 10 bases sitting between them. CDR3 nucleotide sequence: TGTGCCAGCAGCCAAGAAATCCAGACTTCCTACGAGCAGTACTTC. Protein: CASSQEIQTSYEQYF.